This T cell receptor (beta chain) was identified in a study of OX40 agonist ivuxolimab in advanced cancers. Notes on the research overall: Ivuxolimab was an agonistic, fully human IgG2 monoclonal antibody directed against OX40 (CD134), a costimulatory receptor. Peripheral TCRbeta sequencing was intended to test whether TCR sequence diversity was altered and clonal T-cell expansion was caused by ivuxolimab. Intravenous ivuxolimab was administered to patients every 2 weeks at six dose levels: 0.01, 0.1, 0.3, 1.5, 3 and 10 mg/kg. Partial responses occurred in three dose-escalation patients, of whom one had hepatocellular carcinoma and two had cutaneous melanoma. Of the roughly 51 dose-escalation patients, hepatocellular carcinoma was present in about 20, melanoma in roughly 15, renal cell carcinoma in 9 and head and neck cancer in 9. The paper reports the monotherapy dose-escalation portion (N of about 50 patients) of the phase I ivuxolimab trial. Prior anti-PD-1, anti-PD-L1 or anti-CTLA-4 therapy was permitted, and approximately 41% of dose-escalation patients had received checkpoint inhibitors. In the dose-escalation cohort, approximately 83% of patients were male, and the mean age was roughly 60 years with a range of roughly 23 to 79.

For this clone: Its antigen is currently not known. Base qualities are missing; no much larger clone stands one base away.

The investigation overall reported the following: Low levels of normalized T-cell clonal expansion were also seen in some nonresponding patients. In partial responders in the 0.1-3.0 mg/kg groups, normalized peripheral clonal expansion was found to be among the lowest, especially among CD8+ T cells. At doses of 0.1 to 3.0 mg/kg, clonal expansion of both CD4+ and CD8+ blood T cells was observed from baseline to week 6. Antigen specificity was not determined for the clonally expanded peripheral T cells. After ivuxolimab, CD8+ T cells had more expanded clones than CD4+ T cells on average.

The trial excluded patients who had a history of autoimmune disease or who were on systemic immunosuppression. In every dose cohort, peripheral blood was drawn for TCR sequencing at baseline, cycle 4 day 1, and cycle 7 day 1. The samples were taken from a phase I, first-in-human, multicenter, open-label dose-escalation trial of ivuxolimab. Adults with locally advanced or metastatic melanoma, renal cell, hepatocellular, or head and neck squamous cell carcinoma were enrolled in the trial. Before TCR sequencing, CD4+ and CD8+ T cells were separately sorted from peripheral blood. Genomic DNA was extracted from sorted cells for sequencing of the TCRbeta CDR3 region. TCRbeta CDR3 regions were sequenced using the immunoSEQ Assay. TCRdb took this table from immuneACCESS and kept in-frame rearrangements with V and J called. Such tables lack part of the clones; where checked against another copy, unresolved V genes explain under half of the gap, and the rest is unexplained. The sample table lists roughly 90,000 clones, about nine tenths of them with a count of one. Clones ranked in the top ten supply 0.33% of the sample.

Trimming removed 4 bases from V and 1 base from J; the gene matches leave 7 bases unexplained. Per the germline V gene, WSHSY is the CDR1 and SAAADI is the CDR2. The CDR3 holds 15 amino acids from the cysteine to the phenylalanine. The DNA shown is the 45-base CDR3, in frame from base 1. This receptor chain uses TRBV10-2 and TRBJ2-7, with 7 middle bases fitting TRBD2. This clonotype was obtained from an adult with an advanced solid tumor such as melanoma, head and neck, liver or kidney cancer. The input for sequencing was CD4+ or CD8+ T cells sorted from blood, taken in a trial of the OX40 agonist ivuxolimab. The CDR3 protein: CASSGGREKSYEQYF. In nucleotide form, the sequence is TGCGCCAGCAGTGGAGGGCGGGAGAAATCCTACGAGCAGTACTTC.